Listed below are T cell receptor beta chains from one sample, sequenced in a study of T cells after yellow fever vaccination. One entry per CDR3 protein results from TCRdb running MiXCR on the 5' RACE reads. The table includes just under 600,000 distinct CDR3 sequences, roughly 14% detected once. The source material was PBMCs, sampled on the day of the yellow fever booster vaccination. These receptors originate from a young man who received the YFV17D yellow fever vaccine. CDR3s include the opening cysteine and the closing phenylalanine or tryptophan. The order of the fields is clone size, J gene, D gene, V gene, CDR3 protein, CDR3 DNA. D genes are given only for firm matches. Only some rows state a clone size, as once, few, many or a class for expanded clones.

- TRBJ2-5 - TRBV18 CASSPLTSGDETQYF TGTGCCAGCTCACCACTTACTTCTGGGGACGAGACCCAGTACTTC
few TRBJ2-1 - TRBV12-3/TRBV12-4 CASLFDNEQFF TGTGCCAGCCTCTTCGACAATGAGCAGTTCTTC
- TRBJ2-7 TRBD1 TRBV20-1 CSATSGTGVVYEQYF TGCAGTGCTACTTCCGGGACAGGGGTAGTCTACGAGCAGTACTTC
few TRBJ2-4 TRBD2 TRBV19 CASSSVAGVGGSAKNIQYF TGTGCCAGTAGTTCGGTAGCGGGAGTGGGGGGTTCTGCCAAAAACATTCAGTACTTC
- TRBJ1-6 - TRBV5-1 CASSDELGSPLHF TGCGCCAGCAGCGACGAATTGGGATCACCCCTCCACTTT
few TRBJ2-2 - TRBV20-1 CSAAGTLPGELFF TGCAGTGCGGCCGGGACCCTTCCCGGGGAGCTGTTTTTT
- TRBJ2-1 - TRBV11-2 CASSLRSGNRSYNEQFF TGTGCCAGCAGCTTAAGATCCGGGAATCGCTCCTACAATGAGCAGTTCTTC
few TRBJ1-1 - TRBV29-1 CSVERWNTEAFF TGCAGCGTTGAGCGGTGGAACACTGAAGCTTTCTTT
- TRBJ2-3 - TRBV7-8 CASSLVSGGGTDTQYF TGTGCCAGCAGCTTAGTTAGTGGCGGGGGCACAGATACGCAGTATTTT
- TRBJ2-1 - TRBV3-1 CASIRDLEYNEQFF TGTGCCAGCATACGGGACTTAGAATACAATGAGCAGTTCTTC
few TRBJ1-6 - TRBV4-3 CASSQGENSPLHF TGCGCCAGCAGCCAAGGGGAGAATTCACCCCTCCACTTT
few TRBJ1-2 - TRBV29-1 CSAGAGLGYGYTF TGCAGCGCTGGGGCAGGACTGGGCTATGGCTACACCTTC
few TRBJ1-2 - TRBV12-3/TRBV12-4 CASTPNWGVDYGYTF TGTGCCAGCACCCCTAATTGGGGGGTGGATTATGGCTACACCTTC
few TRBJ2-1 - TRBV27 CASTYSGARDEQFF TGTGCCAGCACCTATTCAGGGGCTAGGGATGAGCAGTTCTTC
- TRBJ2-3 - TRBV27 CASSLYSSSTDTQYF TGTGCCAGCAGTTTATACTCTAGCAGCACAGATACGCAGTATTTT
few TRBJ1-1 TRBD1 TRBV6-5 CASSLNRGLLNTEAFF TGTGCCAGCAGCTTAAACAGGGGCCTCCTGAACACTGAAGCTTTCTTT
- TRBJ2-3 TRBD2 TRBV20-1 CSAKPDHGLAGAYTQYF TGCAGTGCTAAACCTGACCACGGACTAGCGGGAGCTTATACGCAGTATTTT
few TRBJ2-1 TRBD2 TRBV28 CASSWGTSGSREQFF TGTGCCAGCAGCTGGGGGACTAGCGGGAGCCGGGAGCAGTTCTTC
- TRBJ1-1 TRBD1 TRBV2 CASSEALRTGDTEVFF TGTGCCAGCAGTGAAGCGCTTAGGACAGGGGACACTGAAGTTTTCTTT
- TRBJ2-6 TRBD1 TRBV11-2 CASSLSGQGTGANVLTF TGTGCCAGCAGCTTGTCGGGACAGGGGACTGGGGCCAACGTCCTGACTTTC
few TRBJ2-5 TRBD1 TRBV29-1 CSVRTGDQETQYF TGCAGCGTACGGACAGGCGACCAAGAGACCCAGTACTTC
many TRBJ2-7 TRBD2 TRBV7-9 CASSPGTSGTYEQYF TGTGCCAGCAGCCCCGGGACTAGCGGGACGTACGAGCAGTACTTC
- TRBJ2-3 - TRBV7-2 CASSLALGADTQYF TGTGCCAGCAGCTTAGCGCTGGGTGCAGATACGCAGTATTTT
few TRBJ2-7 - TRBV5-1 CASSFGQGHEQYF TGCGCCAGCAGCTTCGGCCAGGGCCACGAGCAGTACTTC
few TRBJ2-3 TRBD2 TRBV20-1 CSAPGTSGRTDTQYF TGCAGTGCCCCCGGGACTAGCGGGCGCACAGATACGCAGTATTTT